What follows are 5 T cell receptor beta chains derived from one specimen sequenced in a study of cytomegalovirus exposure and HLA in healthy donors. Assay: immunoSEQ multiplex PCR; the TCRdb copy retains only in-frame clones and omits some. Of some 60,000 clones listed, more than 90% were seen once; the top ten hold approximately 1%. Sample: PBMCs. All receptors derive from a young man in good health and CMV-seronegative.

In its sample, this clone was seen once. The chain joins TRBV6-1 to TRBJ1-4; D is unclear. Germline V CDR1 and CDR2: MNHNS, SASEGT. The CDR3 sequence is 17 residues long. V lost 2 bases and J lost 7, with 20 bases in between. The CDR3 loop is CASSESVDLNVAEKLFF. Here the CDR3 DNA reads TGTGCCAGCAGTGAAAGTGTGGACTTGAACGTGGCTGAAAAACTGTTTTTT.

The chain couples TRBV7-2 to TRBJ1-2, with D unclear. The V and J ends lost 5 bases and 2 bases respectively, with 12 bases between them. Per the germline V gene, CDR1 is SGHTA and CDR2 is FQGNSA. This CDR3 has 14 residues. CDR3 bases: TGTGCCAGCAGCCCGAACAGAATCAACTATGGCTACACCTTC. This encodes CASSPNRINYGYTF.

This chain links TRBV30 with TRBJ1-2; 8 bases are a match to TRBD1. With 3 bases clipped from V and 7 bases from J, the junction kept 7 bases outside the gene matches. Germline values: CDR1 GTSNPN, CDR2 SVGIG (reference sequence). The CDR3 runs to 13 residues. This chain's CDR3 is CAWSQGAGSGYTF. The CDR3 DNA reads TGTGCCTGGAGCCAGGGGGCCGGTAGTGGCTACACCTTC.

The rearrangement joins TRBV7-9 to TRBJ2-7; D uncertain. The V and J ends lost 5 bases and 0 bases respectively, with 14 bases between them. The CDR3 runs 15 residues. CDR1 SEHNR and CDR2 FQNEAQ come from the germline V gene (reference sequence). The CDR3 sequence: CASSVSKEVSYEQYF. The CDR3 DNA reads as TGTGCCAGCAGCGTATCAAAAGAGGTCTCCTACGAGCAGTACTTC.

A single count supports this clone. The genes are TRBV5-1 and TRBJ1-5; no definite D call. Germline CDR1 and CDR2: SGHRS and YFSETQ. This CDR3 region has 14 residues. Trimming took 7 bases from V and 0 from J, leaving 11 bases between them. This CDR3 reads CASRLEGSNQPQHF. The CDR3 bases are TGCGCCAGCCGCCTTGAGGGTAGCAATCAGCCCCAGCATTTT.